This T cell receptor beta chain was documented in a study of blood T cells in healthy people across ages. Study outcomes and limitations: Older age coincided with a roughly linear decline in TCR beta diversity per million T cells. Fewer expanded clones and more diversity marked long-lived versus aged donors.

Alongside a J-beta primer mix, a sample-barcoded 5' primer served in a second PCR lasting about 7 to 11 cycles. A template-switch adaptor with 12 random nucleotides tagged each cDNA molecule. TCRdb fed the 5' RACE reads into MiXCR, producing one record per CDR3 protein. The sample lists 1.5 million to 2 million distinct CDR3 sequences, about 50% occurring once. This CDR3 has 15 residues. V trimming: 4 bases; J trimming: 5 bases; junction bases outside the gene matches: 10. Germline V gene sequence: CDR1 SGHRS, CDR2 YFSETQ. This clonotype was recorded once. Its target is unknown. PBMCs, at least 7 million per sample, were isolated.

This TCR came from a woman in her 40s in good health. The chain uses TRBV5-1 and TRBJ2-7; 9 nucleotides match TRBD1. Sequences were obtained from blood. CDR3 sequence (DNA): TGCGCCAGCAGCCCCGGTGGGACAGGGAGGGACGAGCAGTACTTC. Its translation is CASSPGGTGRDEQYF.